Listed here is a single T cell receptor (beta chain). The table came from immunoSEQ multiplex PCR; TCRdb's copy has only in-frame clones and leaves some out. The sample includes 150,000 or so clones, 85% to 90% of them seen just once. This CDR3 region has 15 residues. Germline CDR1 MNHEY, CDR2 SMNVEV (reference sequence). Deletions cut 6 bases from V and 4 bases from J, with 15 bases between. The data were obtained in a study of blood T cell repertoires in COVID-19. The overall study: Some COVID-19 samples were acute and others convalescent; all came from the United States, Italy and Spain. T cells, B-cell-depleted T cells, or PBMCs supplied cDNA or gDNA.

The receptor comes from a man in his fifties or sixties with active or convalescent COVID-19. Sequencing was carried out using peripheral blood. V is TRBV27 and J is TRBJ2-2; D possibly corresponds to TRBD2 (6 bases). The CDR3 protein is CASSPNGRGTGELFF. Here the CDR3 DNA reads TGTGCCAGCAGCCCTAACGGGAGAGGCACCGGGGAGCTGTTTTTT.